These T cell receptor beta chains were read from a single sample in a study of T-cell memory formation after mild COVID-19. TCRdb itself ran the 5' RACE reads through MiXCR, one entry per CDR3 protein. The table shows fewer than 300,000 distinct CDR3 sequences, with over 15% occurring only once. Sequencing was carried out using PBMCs or a T cell subset sorted from them (not recorded which). The receptors were sampled from a man aged 18-30 years who had mild COVID-19 (a few samples of this study predate the infection). Cell type and time point are not known. CDR3s include the opening cysteine and the closing phenylalanine or tryptophan. D genes are given only for firm matches. The size entry is marked missing in some rows and otherwise reads once, few, many or a size class.

>many|TRBD1|TRBJ1-6|14|TRBV4-1
CASSPRQGNSPLHF
TGCGCCAGCAGCCCGCGACAGGGGAATTCACCCCTCCACTTT
>few|NA|TRBJ2-2|15|TRBV3-1
CASSQVVGGSGELFF
TGTGCCAGCAGCCAAGTAGTAGGAGGATCCGGGGAGCTGTTTTTT
>few|TRBD1|TRBJ2-1|12|TRBV7-9
CASATGSNEQFF
TGTGCCAGCGCGACAGGGTCCAATGAGCAGTTCTTC
>few|NA|TRBJ2-1|17|TRBV5-4
CASSFLVLGGAINEQFF
TGTGCCAGCAGCTTCTTGGTATTGGGGGGGGCCATAAATGAGCAGTTCTTC
>few|NA|TRBJ2-5|14|TRBV28
CASRSLDSQETQYF
TGTGCCAGCAGGTCCCTCGACAGTCAAGAGACCCAGTACTTC
>NA|NA|TRBJ1-2|14|TRBV5-5
CASSLRGDYYGYTF
TGTGCCAGCAGCTTGCGAGGAGATTACTATGGCTACACCTTC
>NA|NA|TRBJ2-3|15|TRBV4-1
CASSRLGEGTDTQYF
TGCGCCAGCAGCCGATTGGGAGAGGGCACAGATACGCAGTATTTT
>NA|NA|TRBJ2-5|11|TRBV30
CAWSWDETQYF
TGTGCCTGGAGTTGGGATGAGACCCAGTACTTC
>NA|NA|TRBJ2-1|12|TRBV7-2
CASSDRYNEQFF
TGTGCCAGCAGCGACAGGTACAATGAGCAGTTCTTC
>few|NA|TRBJ2-1|13|TRBV6-2/TRBV6-3
CASSPTLGREQFF
TGTGCCAGCAGTCCGACCCTAGGCCGGGAGCAGTTCTTC
>NA|NA|TRBJ1-6|13|TRBV6-1
CAGGEIADSPLHF
TGTGCCGGAGGGGAGATTGCGGATTCACCCCTCCACTTT
>few|NA|TRBJ2-3|16|TRBV7-2
CASSLVLLRDTDTQYF
TGTGCCAGCAGCTTAGTTTTGCTGCGGGACACAGATACGCAGTATTTT
>NA|NA|TRBJ1-5|12|TRBV29-1
CSAAAGNQPQHF
TGCAGCGCCGCGGCGGGGAATCAGCCCCAGCATTTT
>NA|NA|TRBJ2-2|13|TRBV7-9
CASNPEGTGELFF
TGTGCCAGCAACCCTGAGGGTACCGGGGAGCTGTTTTTT
>NA|TRBD1|TRBJ1-6|15|TRBV7-3
CASSLTPTGKSPLHF
TGTGCCAGCAGCTTAACCCCGACAGGGAAGTCACCCCTCCACTTT
>NA|TRBD2|TRBJ2-2|15|TRBV5-1
CASSFGAGNVGELFF
TGCGCCAGCAGCTTCGGAGCGGGGAACGTCGGCGAGCTGTTTTTT
>NA|NA|TRBJ1-5|12|TRBV19
CASSLTNQPQHF
TGTGCCAGTAGTCTTACCAATCAGCCCCAGCATTTT
>few|NA|TRBJ1-3|15|TRBV2
CASSGAAPSGNTIYF
TGTGCCAGCAGCGGTGCAGCACCTTCTGGAAACACCATATATTTT
>few|TRBD1|TRBJ2-3|15|TRBV28
CASSLAGGLTDTQYF
TGTGCCAGCAGTTTGGCAGGGGGCTTGACAGATACGCAGTATTTT
>NA|NA|TRBJ1-5|14|TRBV7-9
CASSSGFGDQPQHF
TGTGCCAGCAGCTCAGGGTTCGGGGATCAGCCCCAGCATTTT
>many|TRBD1|TRBJ1-6|15|TRBV7-9
CASSLQGAKESPLHF
TGTGCCAGCAGCCTACAGGGGGCGAAAGAATCACCCCTCCACTTT
>NA|NA|TRBJ1-5|22|TRBV7-2
CASSLGPQFDHSPGGVGQPQHF
TGTGCCAGCAGCTTAGGGCCCCAATTTGATCACAGCCCCGGAGGGGTCGGTCAGCCCCAGCATTTT
>few|TRBD2|TRBJ2-1|15|TRBV11-2
CASRPSGGLYNEQFF
TGTGCCAGCAGGCCTAGCGGGGGTCTGTACAATGAGCAGTTCTTC
>NA|TRBD2|TRBJ2-3|17|TRBV5-4
CASSAGTSGGASDTQYF
TGTGCCAGCAGCGCCGGGACTAGCGGGGGGGCGTCAGATACGCAGTATTTT
>few|NA|TRBJ1-4|14|TRBV10-3
CAISGTGHSEKLFF
TGTGCCATCAGTGGAACCGGACATAGTGAAAAACTGTTTTTT
>few|NA|TRBJ2-5|12|TRBV2
CATRPFQETQYF
TGTGCCACCCGACCCTTCCAAGAGACCCAGTACTTC
>NA|NA|TRBJ1-1|13|TRBV7-6
CASSRGGDTEAFF
TGTGCCAGCAGCCGGGGCGGGGACACTGAAGCTTTCTTT
>NA|NA|TRBJ1-2|14|TRBV6-5
CASSPVGGAFGYTF
TGTGCCAGCAGCCCGGTGGGGGGGGCATTCGGCTACACCTTC
>few|NA|TRBJ2-7|14|TRBV12-3/TRBV12-4
CASSPGTVLAEQYF
TGTGCCAGCAGCCCCGGAACGGTCCTGGCCGAGCAGTACTTC
>few|TRBD2|TRBJ2-1|15|TRBV5-1
CASSLRLAGRNEQFF
TGCGCCAGCAGCTTGAGACTAGCGGGGAGGAATGAGCAGTTCTTC
>few|NA|TRBJ1-2|14|TRBV18
CASSPSGMGYGYTF
TGTGCCAGCTCACCCTCAGGGATGGGCTATGGCTACACCTTC
>NA|TRBD1|TRBJ1-2|12|TRBV12-3/TRBV12-4
CASGTGAGGYTF
TGTGCCAGCGGGACAGGGGCGGGGGGCTACACCTTC
>NA|NA|TRBJ1-2|14|TRBV5-1
CASSFWRVEGGYTF
TGCGCCAGCAGCTTTTGGAGGGTTGAGGGCGGCTACACCTTC
>NA|NA|TRBJ1-2|14|TRBV5-1
CASSLYSQDYGYTF
TGCGCCAGCAGCTTGTACAGCCAAGACTATGGCTACACCTTC
>NA|NA|TRBJ2-7|15|TRBV27
CASSPGPNSLYEQYF
TGTGCCAGCAGCCCGGGTCCTAACAGCCTCTACGAGCAGTACTTC
>few|TRBD1|TRBJ1-5|16|TRBV2
CASRNRDRGRVQPQHF
TGTGCCAGCAGAAACCGGGACAGGGGGCGGGTTCAGCCCCAGCATTTT
>NA|NA|TRBJ2-3|15|TRBV24-1
CATSDPLDAPDTQYF
TGTGCCACCAGTGACCCACTAGATGCCCCAGATACGCAGTATTTT
>NA|NA|TRBJ2-1|15|TRBV5-6
CASSQTPAIHNEQFF
TGTGCCAGCAGCCAGACCCCAGCGATCCACAATGAGCAGTTCTTC
>NA|NA|TRBJ1-5|13|TRBV6-5
CASSRRWSQPQHF
TGTGCCAGCAGTCGTCGGTGGAGTCAGCCCCAGCATTTT
>few|TRBD2|TRBJ2-1|14|TRBV12-3/TRBV12-4
CASSSSGEDNEQFF
TGTGCCAGCAGCTCTAGCGGGGAAGACAATGAGCAGTTCTTC
>NA|TRBD2|TRBJ2-2|18|TRBV4-2
CASSPPQLAGEFTGELFF
TGTGCCAGCAGCCCTCCTCAACTAGCGGGGGAATTCACCGGGGAGCTGTTTTTT
>few|NA|TRBJ2-5|12|TRBV5-6
CASSLSRRGQYF
TGTGCCAGCAGCTTGTCCCGTAGGGGCCAGTACTTC
>NA|NA|TRBJ1-6|15|TRBV2
CASMDTEPRDSPLHF
TGTGCCAGCATGGATACGGAACCCCGAGATTCACCCCTCCACTTT
>many|NA|TRBJ1-3|14|TRBV20-1
CSAQRRSSGNTIYF
TGCAGTGCTCAGAGGCGAAGCTCTGGAAACACCATATATTTT
>once|TRBD1|TRBJ1-3|16|TRBV7-6
CASSPGQAHSGNTIYF
TGTGCCAGCAGCCCTGGACAGGCACACTCTGGAAACACCATATATTTT
>NA|NA|TRBJ1-5|13|TRBV20-1
CSARGYSNQPQHF
TGCAGTGCTAGGGGTTATAGCAATCAGCCCCAGCATTTT
>many|NA|TRBJ1-1|13|TRBV5-1
CASSLKLDTEAFF
TGCGCCAGCAGCTTGAAATTAGACACTGAAGCTTTCTTT
>NA|NA|TRBJ2-2|15|TRBV28
CASSFPGANTGELFF
TGTGCCAGCAGTTTTCCGGGAGCGAACACCGGGGAGCTGTTTTTT
>few|NA|TRBJ1-3|13|TRBV9
CASQQISGNTIYF
TGTGCCAGCCAGCAGATCTCTGGAAACACCATATATTTT
>NA|NA|TRBJ1-2|16|TRBV20-1
CSASALRDTFNYGYTF
TGCAGTGCTAGCGCGCTCCGGGACACATTTAACTATGGCTACACCTTC
>NA|TRBD1|TRBJ1-1|14|TRBV5-1
CASSPGDSHTEAFF
TGCGCCAGCAGCCCGGGGGACAGCCACACTGAAGCTTTCTTT
>many|NA|TRBJ2-2|16|TRBV6-2/TRBV6-3
CASSYSADENTGELFF
TGTGCCAGCAGTTACTCTGCGGACGAGAACACCGGGGAGCTGTTTTTT
>NA|TRBD1|TRBJ2-7|15|TRBV28
CASTTPGQGFYEQYF
TGTGCCAGCACCACTCCGGGACAGGGTTTCTACGAGCAGTACTTC
>NA|TRBD1|TRBJ2-7|13|TRBV10-3
CASGRDSLYEQYF
TGTGCCAGCGGCCGGGACAGCCTCTACGAGCAGTACTTC
>NA|TRBD1|TRBJ2-4|15|TRBV7-9
CASSPPTWDRDIQYF
TGTGCCAGCAGCCCTCCGACGTGGGACAGGGACATTCAGTACTTC
>NA|NA|TRBJ2-5|12|TRBV7-6
CACGDSGETQYF
TGTGCTTGCGGGGACTCGGGGGAGACCCAGTACTTC
>medium-sized|TRBD2|TRBJ2-5|16|TRBV6-5
CASRPTLAGPQETQYF
TGTGCCAGCAGACCGACACTAGCGGGGCCCCAAGAGACCCAGTACTTC
>NA|NA|TRBJ2-3|11|TRBV11-2
CASSSIGRQYF
TGTGCCAGCAGCTCAATAGGGAGGCAGTATTTT
>few|NA|TRBJ2-1|10|TRBV28
CASSYTQQFF
TGTGCCAGCAGCTATACACAGCAGTTCTTC
>many|NA|TRBJ1-2|14|TRBV20-1
CSARTGKGVLGYTF
TGCAGTGCTAGGACGGGAAAGGGGGTGTTAGGCTACACCTTC